This T cell receptor (beta chain) was sequenced in a study of T cell clonality in common variable immunodeficiency. The study, taken as a whole, reports: Compared with controls, CVID subjects had fewer shared TCRbeta clones.

Ten or more counts support this clone. Antigen unknown. The CDR3 end is not reached by the read, which stops 3 residues before it; the germline J gene fills it in. Heparinized whole blood, about 5 to 8.5 ml, came from each donor. Produced via immunoSEQ multiplex PCR; TCRdb's table is partial and in-frame only. The sample presents around 50,000 clones, none singletons. Trimming took 4 bases from V and 3 from J, leaving 12 bases between them. From germline, CDR1 is MDHEN and CDR2 SYDVKM. This CDR3 has 14 amino acids. The receptor comes from a person between 18 and 75 years old in good health. Sequencing input: peripheral blood mononuclear cells. The chain joins TRBV28 to TRBJ1-2; maybe TRBD1 (6 bases). Incomplete CDR3 DNA: TGTGCCAGCAGTTCAGGGCAGGGGCACTATGGC. It encodes CASSSGQGHYG. The CDR3 as a whole reads CASSSGQGHYGYTF.